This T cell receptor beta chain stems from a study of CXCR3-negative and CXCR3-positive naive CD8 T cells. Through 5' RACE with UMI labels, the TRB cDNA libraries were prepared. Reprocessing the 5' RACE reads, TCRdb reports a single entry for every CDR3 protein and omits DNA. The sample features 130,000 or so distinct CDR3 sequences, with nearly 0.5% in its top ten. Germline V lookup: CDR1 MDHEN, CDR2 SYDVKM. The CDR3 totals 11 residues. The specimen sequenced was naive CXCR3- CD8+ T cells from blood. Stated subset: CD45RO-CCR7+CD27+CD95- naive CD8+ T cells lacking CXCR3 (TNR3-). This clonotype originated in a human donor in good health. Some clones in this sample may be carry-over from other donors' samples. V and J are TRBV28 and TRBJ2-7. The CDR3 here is CASSFTYEQYF.